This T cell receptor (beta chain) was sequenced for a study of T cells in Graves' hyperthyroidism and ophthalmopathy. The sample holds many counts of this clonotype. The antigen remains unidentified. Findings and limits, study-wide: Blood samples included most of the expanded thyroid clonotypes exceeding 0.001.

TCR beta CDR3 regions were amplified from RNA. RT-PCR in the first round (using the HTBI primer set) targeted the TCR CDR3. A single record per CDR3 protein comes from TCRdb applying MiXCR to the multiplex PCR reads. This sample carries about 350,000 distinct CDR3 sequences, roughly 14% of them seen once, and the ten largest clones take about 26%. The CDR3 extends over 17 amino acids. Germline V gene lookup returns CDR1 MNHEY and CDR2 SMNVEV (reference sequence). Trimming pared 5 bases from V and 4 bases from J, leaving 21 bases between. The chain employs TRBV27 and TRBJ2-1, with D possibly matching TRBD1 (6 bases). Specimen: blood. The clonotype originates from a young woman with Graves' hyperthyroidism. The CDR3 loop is CASSGDHRDKGYNEQFF. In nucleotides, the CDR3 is TGTGCCAGCAGTGGTGATCACAGGGATAAGGGTTACAATGAGCAGTTCTTC.